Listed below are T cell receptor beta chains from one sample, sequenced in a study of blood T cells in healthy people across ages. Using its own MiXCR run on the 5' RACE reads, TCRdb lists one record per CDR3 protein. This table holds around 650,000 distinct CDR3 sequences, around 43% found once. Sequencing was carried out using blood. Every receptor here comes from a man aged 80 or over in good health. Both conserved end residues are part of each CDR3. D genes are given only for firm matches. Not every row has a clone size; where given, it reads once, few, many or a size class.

cdr3_aa: CASSTGGGTEAFF; cdr3_nt: TGTGCCAGCAGTACAGGAGGAGGGACTGAAGCTTTCTTT; j_call: TRBJ1-1; d_call: -; v_call: TRBV6-1; clone_size: -
cdr3_aa: CTSSARQGASYEQYF; cdr3_nt: TGTACCAGCAGCGCTAGACAGGGAGCTAGCTACGAGCAGTACTTC; j_call: TRBJ2-7; d_call: TRBD1; v_call: TRBV7-6; clone_size: -
cdr3_aa: CASSRTNYPSTDTQYF; cdr3_nt: TGTGCCAGCAGCAGGACAAACTACCCGAGCACAGATACGCAGTATTTT; j_call: TRBJ2-3; d_call: -; v_call: TRBV6-6; clone_size: few
cdr3_aa: CSAQTGGGGGTDTQCF; cdr3_nt: TGCAGTGCTCAAACGGGAGGTGGGGGGGGCACAGATACGCAGTGTTTT; j_call: TRBJ2-3; d_call: -; v_call: TRBV20-1; clone_size: once
cdr3_aa: CASSVRQGAGYGYTF; cdr3_nt: TGTGCCAGTAGCGTACGTCAGGGGGCTGGCTATGGCTACACCTTC; j_call: TRBJ1-2; d_call: TRBD1; v_call: TRBV9; clone_size: few
cdr3_aa: CASSSDRGYNSPLHF; cdr3_nt: TGTGCCAGCAGCTCGGACAGGGGCTATAATTCACCCCTCCACTTT; j_call: TRBJ1-6; d_call: TRBD1; v_call: TRBV7-9; clone_size: -
cdr3_aa: CATSRDFRDTQYF; cdr3_nt: TGTGCCACCAGCAGAGATTTCAGGGATACGCAGTATTTT; j_call: TRBJ2-3; d_call: -; v_call: TRBV15; clone_size: -
cdr3_aa: CASSPRGVGSYEQYF; cdr3_nt: TGTGCCAGCAGTCCCAGGGGGGTGGGGTCCTACGAGCAGTACTTC; j_call: TRBJ2-7; d_call: -; v_call: TRBV12-3/TRBV12-4; clone_size: few
cdr3_aa: CASSLEPRFYGYTF; cdr3_nt: TGTGCCAGCAGCTTAGAGCCAAGATTCTATGGCTACACCTTC; j_call: TRBJ1-2; d_call: -; v_call: TRBV11-2; clone_size: -
cdr3_aa: CSVADPGNIQYF; cdr3_nt: TGCAGCGTTGCCGACCCCGGGAACATTCAGTACTTC; j_call: TRBJ2-4; d_call: -; v_call: TRBV29-1; clone_size: many
cdr3_aa: CASSLRAALNTEAFF; cdr3_nt: TGTGCCAGCAGCCTAAGGGCTGCCCTGAACACTGAAGCTTTCTTT; j_call: TRBJ1-1; d_call: -; v_call: TRBV6-1; clone_size: few
cdr3_aa: CSASPSVDTQYF; cdr3_nt: TGCAGTGCTAGCCCCTCAGTTGATACGCAGTATTTT; j_call: TRBJ2-3; d_call: -; v_call: TRBV20-1; clone_size: many
cdr3_aa: CASSYYAGGPKDTQYF; cdr3_nt: TGTGCCAGCAGTTACTACGCGGGGGGGCCTAAGGATACCCAGTACTTC; j_call: TRBJ2-5; d_call: TRBD2; v_call: TRBV6-5; clone_size: -
cdr3_aa: CASRPSVTDTQYF; cdr3_nt: TGTGCCAGCAGACCTTCTGTCACAGATACGCAGTATTTT; j_call: TRBJ2-3; d_call: -; v_call: TRBV6-6; clone_size: -
cdr3_aa: CASSTGTGGNTQYF; cdr3_nt: TGTGCCAGCAGTACCGGGACAGGGGGAAATACGCAGTATTTT; j_call: TRBJ2-3; d_call: TRBD1; v_call: TRBV7-2; clone_size: many
cdr3_aa: CASSPPGSGNTEAFF; cdr3_nt: TGTGCCAGCTCACCACCGGGATCAGGGAACACTGAAGCTTTCTTT; j_call: TRBJ1-1; d_call: -; v_call: TRBV18; clone_size: -
cdr3_aa: CASSPYRGNTGELFF; cdr3_nt: TGTGCCAGCAGTCCCTACAGGGGGAACACCGGGGAGCTGTTTTTT; j_call: TRBJ2-2; d_call: TRBD1; v_call: TRBV27; clone_size: few
cdr3_aa: CASSERDYTDTQYF; cdr3_nt: TGTGCCAGCAGCGAGCGGGACTACACAGATACGCAGTATTTT; j_call: TRBJ2-3; d_call: TRBD2; v_call: TRBV6-6; clone_size: -
cdr3_aa: CCARDNRLQETQYF; cdr3_nt: TGCTGTGCTAGAGATAACCGTTTACAAGAGACCCAGTACTTC; j_call: TRBJ2-5; d_call: -; v_call: TRBV20-1; clone_size: -
cdr3_aa: CAISESRGGYNEQFF; cdr3_nt: TGTGCCATCAGTGAGTCCAGGGGGGGATACAATGAGCAGTTCTTC; j_call: TRBJ2-1; d_call: -; v_call: TRBV10-3; clone_size: -
cdr3_aa: CASSSRDRWNTEAFF; cdr3_nt: TGTGCCAGCAGTTCCCGGGACAGGTGGAACACTGAAGCTTTCTTT; j_call: TRBJ1-1; d_call: TRBD1; v_call: TRBV2; clone_size: -
cdr3_aa: CASSRAPTNADEQFF; cdr3_nt: TGCGCCAGCAGCCGAGCGCCGACAAACGCAGATGAGCAGTTCTTC; j_call: TRBJ2-1; d_call: -; v_call: TRBV4-3; clone_size: -
cdr3_aa: CASSLGTAVGETQYF; cdr3_nt: TGTGCCAGCAGCTTAGGGACGGCCGTCGGGGAGACCCAGTACTTC; j_call: TRBJ2-5; d_call: -; v_call: TRBV7-2; clone_size: -
cdr3_aa: CASRLSSKETQYF; cdr3_nt: TGTGCCAGCAGACTGTCAAGCAAAGAGACCCAGTACTTC; j_call: TRBJ2-5; d_call: -; v_call: TRBV6-2/TRBV6-3; clone_size: -
cdr3_aa: CATIGTSGETQYF; cdr3_nt: TGTGCCACCATCGGGACTAGCGGAGAGACCCAGTACTTC; j_call: TRBJ2-5; d_call: TRBD2; v_call: TRBV24-1; clone_size: few
cdr3_aa: CASSISGGSGANVLTF; cdr3_nt: TGTGCCAGCAGCATCTCGGGGGGCTCCGGGGCCAACGTCCTGACTTTC; j_call: TRBJ2-6; d_call: -; v_call: TRBV5-6; clone_size: -
cdr3_aa: CASSLERGLGWVMDYGYTF; cdr3_nt: TGTGCCAGCAGCTTAGAAAGAGGGTTAGGCTGGGTAATGGACTATGGCTACACCTTC; j_call: TRBJ1-2; d_call: -; v_call: TRBV11-2; clone_size: -
cdr3_aa: CASSPGQGVGGYTF; cdr3_nt: TGTGCCAGCAGCCCCGGACAGGGGGTCGGTGGCTACACCTTC; j_call: TRBJ1-2; d_call: TRBD1; v_call: TRBV7-9; clone_size: few
cdr3_aa: CSARASGQGVGSYNSPLHF; cdr3_nt: TGCAGTGCTAGGGCCTCGGGACAGGGAGTGGGGTCCTATAATTCACCCCTCCACTTT; j_call: TRBJ1-6; d_call: TRBD1; v_call: TRBV20-1; clone_size: -
cdr3_aa: CASSQRGANYGYTF; cdr3_nt: TGCGCCAGCAGCCAACGTGGGGCTAACTATGGCTACACCTTC; j_call: TRBJ1-2; d_call: -; v_call: TRBV4-3; clone_size: many
cdr3_aa: CSARRGARETQYF; cdr3_nt: TGCAGTGCTAGGAGGGGGGCGCGGGAGACCCAGTACTTC; j_call: TRBJ2-5; d_call: -; v_call: TRBV20-1; clone_size: -
cdr3_aa: CASSLARDFEQFF; cdr3_nt: TGTGCCAGCAGCTTAGCCAGGGACTTTGAGCAGTTCTTC; j_call: TRBJ2-1; d_call: -; v_call: TRBV7-9; clone_size: few
cdr3_aa: CASSKVSSTDTQYF; cdr3_nt: TGTGCCAGCAGTAAAGTCTCTAGCACAGATACGCAGTATTTT; j_call: TRBJ2-3; d_call: -; v_call: TRBV7-9; clone_size: few
cdr3_aa: CSASTGTVSSNQPQHF; cdr3_nt: TGCAGTGCTAGTACCGGGACAGTAAGTAGCAATCAGCCCCAGCATTTT; j_call: TRBJ1-5; d_call: TRBD1; v_call: TRBV20-1; clone_size: -
cdr3_aa: CASSLVDRGGANVLTF; cdr3_nt: TGTGCCAGCAGCTTAGTGGACAGGGGTGGGGCCAACGTCCTGACTTTC; j_call: TRBJ2-6; d_call: TRBD1; v_call: TRBV7-2; clone_size: -
cdr3_aa: CASSRQTGQNNEQYF; cdr3_nt: TGTGCCAGCAGCCGACAGACAGGGCAGAACAATGAGCAGTACTTC; j_call: TRBJ2-7; d_call: TRBD1; v_call: TRBV3-1; clone_size: -
cdr3_aa: CASSYEFGQPQHF; cdr3_nt: TGTGCCAGCAGTTACGAATTTGGGCAGCCCCAGCATTTT; j_call: TRBJ1-5; d_call: -; v_call: TRBV6-2/TRBV6-3; clone_size: -
cdr3_aa: CASSPTGSPNQPQHF; cdr3_nt: TGCGCCAGCAGCCCCACAGGGTCCCCTAATCAGCCCCAGCATTTT; j_call: TRBJ1-5; d_call: -; v_call: TRBV5-1; clone_size: -
cdr3_aa: CASSLSHGQETQYF; cdr3_nt: TGTGCCAGCTCACTAAGCCACGGACAAGAGACCCAGTACTTC; j_call: TRBJ2-5; d_call: -; v_call: TRBV18; clone_size: many
cdr3_aa: CASSLRTGGEKLFF; cdr3_nt: TGTGCCAGCAGCTTGCGGACAGGGGGTGAAAAACTGTTTTTT; j_call: TRBJ1-4; d_call: TRBD1; v_call: TRBV7-9; clone_size: few
cdr3_aa: CASSLHGGTDTQYF; cdr3_nt: TGTGCCAGCAGCTTACATGGGGGTACAGATACGCAGTATTTT; j_call: TRBJ2-3; d_call: -; v_call: TRBV7-9; clone_size: -
cdr3_aa: CATSRENPGQNYGYTF; cdr3_nt: TGTGCCACCAGCAGAGAAAACCCGGGACAGAACTATGGCTACACCTTC; j_call: TRBJ1-2; d_call: TRBD1; v_call: TRBV15; clone_size: few
cdr3_aa: CSVVDTGANTGELFF; cdr3_nt: TGCAGCGTAGTCGACACAGGGGCGAACACCGGGGAGCTGTTTTTT; j_call: TRBJ2-2; d_call: TRBD1; v_call: TRBV29-1; clone_size: -
cdr3_aa: CASSPLGQDSYEQFF; cdr3_nt: TGTGCCAGCAGCCCACTGGGGCAGGACTCCTACGAGCAGTTCTTC; j_call: TRBJ2-1; d_call: -; v_call: TRBV7-4; clone_size: -
cdr3_aa: CSAGGREGVWNEQFF; cdr3_nt: TGCAGTGCTGGGGGCAGGGAGGGCGTTTGGAATGAGCAGTTCTTC; j_call: TRBJ2-1; d_call: -; v_call: TRBV20-1; clone_size: -
cdr3_aa: CASSFLWEEYEQYF; cdr3_nt: TGTGCCAGCAGTTTCTTGTGGGAGGAATATGAGCAGTACTTC; j_call: TRBJ2-5; d_call: -; v_call: TRBV28; clone_size: -
cdr3_aa: CASSYSKGGNAGYTF; cdr3_nt: TGTGCCAGCAGTTACTCGAAAGGGGGTAACGCTGGCTACACCTTC; j_call: TRBJ1-2; d_call: -; v_call: TRBV6-5; clone_size: -
cdr3_aa: CSVPDRVGEKLFF; cdr3_nt: TGCAGCGTCCCGGACAGGGTTGGTGAAAAACTGTTTTTT; j_call: TRBJ1-4; d_call: TRBD1; v_call: TRBV29-1; clone_size: few
cdr3_aa: CSVREGGAGANVLTF; cdr3_nt: TGCAGCGTTCGAGAAGGGGGGGCTGGGGCCAACGTCCTGACTTTC; j_call: TRBJ2-6; d_call: -; v_call: TRBV29-1; clone_size: -
cdr3_aa: CSVPGQGANEQFF; cdr3_nt: TGCAGTGTGCCGGGACAGGGGGCAAATGAGCAGTTCTTC; j_call: TRBJ2-1; d_call: TRBD1; v_call: TRBV20-1; clone_size: few
cdr3_aa: CSATAQGGNTEAFF; cdr3_nt: TGCAGTGCCACCGCACAGGGGGGGAACACTGAAGCTTTCTTT; j_call: TRBJ1-1; d_call: TRBD1; v_call: TRBV20-1; clone_size: -